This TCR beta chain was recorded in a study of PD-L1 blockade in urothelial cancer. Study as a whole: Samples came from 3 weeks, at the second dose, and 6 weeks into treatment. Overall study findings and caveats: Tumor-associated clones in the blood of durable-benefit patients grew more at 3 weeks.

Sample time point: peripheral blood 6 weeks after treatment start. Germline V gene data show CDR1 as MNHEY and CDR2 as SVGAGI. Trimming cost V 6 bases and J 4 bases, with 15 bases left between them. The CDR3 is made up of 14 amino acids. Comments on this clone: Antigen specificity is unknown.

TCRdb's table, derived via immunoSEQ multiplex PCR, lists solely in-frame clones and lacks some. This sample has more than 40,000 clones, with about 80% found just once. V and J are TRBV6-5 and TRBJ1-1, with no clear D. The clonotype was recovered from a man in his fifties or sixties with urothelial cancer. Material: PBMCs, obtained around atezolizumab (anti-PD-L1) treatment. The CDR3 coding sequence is TGTGCCAGCAGAACTTCTAGAGTGGGCACTGAAGCTTTCTTT. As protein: CASRTSRVGTEAFF.